This TCR beta chain was sequenced for a study of T-cell reconstitution after alpha-beta-depleted transplantation in children (dated by TCRdb to the mid-2010s). Background on the whole study: T-cell immune reconstitution after TCRalphabeta/CD19-depleted allogeneic hematopoietic cell transplantation in children was quantitatively tracked in the study by means of TCR repertoire profiling.

On this clonotype: The target of this receptor is not known. Per-base qualities were not stored, and no clone one base away is much larger.

Overall study results and their limits: Hyperexpanded clone frequencies declined over subsequent months; after one year, T-cell counts and TCRbeta diversity were mostly attributed to newly produced T cells. The apparently early alphabetaT-cell count recovery about two months after transplant was reportedly dependent on only several hundred rapidly expanded clones derived from non-depleted graft cells. In some patients, the high TCRbeta diversity seen at day 60 was put down to recipient T cells and intrathymic progenitors that had survived conditioning.

The sample's treatment or condition, from its label and the paper: allogeneic hematopoietic cell transplantation with graft depleted of TCRalphabeta T cells and CD19 B cells. The transplant recipients were children given TCRalphabeta/CD19-depleted allogeneic hematopoietic cell grafts. The CDR3 measures 15 amino acids from cysteine to phenylalanine. Just CDR3 DNA is preserved here, 45 bases in frame from base 1. CDR1 and CDR2 were assigned from the germline V gene (reference sequence) as LNHDA and SQIVND. The germline V end is reduced by 8 bases and the J end by 2 bases; junction bases left unmatched: 8. Libraries were constructed by PCR. Sequenced on an Illumina HiSeq 2500. To normalize quantification of the TCRbeta repertoire, the TCR libraries were built with molecular barcoding that relied on unique molecular identifiers. Starting from the raw public reads, TCRdb applied fastp trimming at Q25, assembled clones with MiXCR and retained in-frame beta chains. Each entry merges the rows of one CDR3 protein and shows their most common DNA and genes. Here the sample has approximately 400,000 distinct CDR3 sequences; around 15% occur a single time. The ten most abundant clones make up under 30% of the sample.

This chain is built from TRBV19 and TRBJ2-3; TRBD1 agrees with 9 junctional bases. The receptor's source is a boy less than two years old who had a stem cell transplant for Wiskott-Aldrich syndrome, so the T cells may come from the graft donor. This sample comprised PBMCs, mostly from graft donor cells, obtained 360 days after TCRalphabeta/CD19-depleted stem cell transplant. The nucleotide sequence reads TGTGCCAGTTCGGGGACAGGGAGGGCCACAGATACGCAGTATTTT. Its product reads: CASSGTGRATDTQYF.